The T cell receptor (beta chain) under discussion was sequenced for a study of molecular identifiers for immune sequencing clone quantification. General observations from the study: Sharing of a barcode by identical TCR molecules could cause highly expanded clone sizes to be underestimated.

The authors gated naive CD8 T cells as CD8+CD4-CCR7+CD45RA+ for sorting. This clonotype was seen only a few times. Antigen unknown. This CDR3 has 18 amino acids. Trimming cost V 11 bases and J 0 bases, with 25 bases left between them. CDR1 and CDR2 (germline): LNHDA, SQIVND (reference sequence). TCR libraries were built in bulk with a published protocol and specific TCR primers. TCRdb processed the PCR reads anew with MiXCR; each CDR3 protein has one entry. The repertoire holds under 800,000 distinct CDR3 sequences, roughly 25% seen once, with approximately 0.75% in the top ten. The sequenced sample was naive CD8+ T cells from blood, with Jurkat cell RNA spiked in. The subset: FACS-sorted CD8+CD4-CCR7+CD45RA+ naive T cells. The receptor was derived from a human donor in good health. Some libraries in this study had Jurkat cell RNA spiked in. The rearrangement links TRBV19 to TRBJ1-4, with a tentative D call TRBD1 (5 bases). CDR3 bases: TGTGCCCGAATACAGGTCCTGAAAGGCCTTTCAACTAATGAAAAACTGTTTTTT. Its protein is CARIQVLKGLSTNEKLFF.